The clone carrying this TCR beta chain was detected only once. These data belong to a study of T cell changes during pregnancy in multiple sclerosis. Data came from immunoSEQ multiplex PCR; TCRdb stores just in-frame clones and leaves some out. There are 45,000 to 65,000 clones in the sample; about 93% occur only once, and approximately 0.27% lies in the top ten. This CDR3 comprises 14 residues. Germline V lookup: CDR1 SEHNR, CDR2 FQNEAQ (reference sequence). The ends were cut back, 8 bases at V and 2 bases at J, with 13 bases in the middle. The specimen was CD4+ T cells from peripheral blood mononuclear cells, collected in the second trimester of pregnancy. The rearrangement joins TRBV7-9 to TRBJ1-5; D possibly corresponds to TRBD1 (6 bases). The clonotype was recovered from a female donor with multiple sclerosis, enrolled in a pregnancy study. CDR3 DNA sequence: TGTGCCAGCGGGGGCGGGGGGGGCAATCAGCCCCAGCATTTT. The encoded protein is CASGGGGGNQPQHF.